This TCR beta chain originates from a study of vaccination effects on CD4 cells after COVID-19. About the research overall: Samples collected post-vaccine were obtained a median of 72 days after the second dose.

Ahead of sequencing, the ViraFEST assay grew antigen-specific CD4+ T cells using viral peptide pools. Culture lasted over 9 days before CD4+ T cell isolation. Two-dose vaccination with either BNT162b2 or mRNA-1273 was given to the participants. Data came from immunoSEQ multiplex PCR; TCRdb stores just in-frame clones and leaves some out. The top ten hold 5.8% of the sample, which has fewer than 35,000 clones, 80% seen once. As for this clone: What it binds is unknown.

Germline assignment: CDR1 SNHLY and CDR2 FYNNEI. Deletions cut 4 bases from V and 0 bases from J, with 10 bases between. The CDR3 extends over 15 amino acids. Study outcomes and limitations: Convalescent patients in the study were few, and early post-infection timepoints were absent.

The V call is TRBV2, the J call TRBJ1-5; D not certain. The clonotype originates from a human donor who received a COVID-19 vaccine. Some clones in this sample may be carry-over from other donors' samples. Material: CD4+ T cells from PBMCs cultured with SARS-CoV-2 spike peptides, obtained after COVID-19 vaccination. The CDR3 DNA is TGTGCCAGCAGTGGGAGCCGGGGTAGCAATCAGCCCCAGCATTTT. Its protein product is CASSGSRGSNQPQHF.